This T cell receptor beta chain was observed in a study of post-analysis software for immune sequencing data. Study summary: The disease courses spanned relapsing-remitting, secondary progressive and progressive-relapsing forms of multiple sclerosis. Study outcomes and limitations: By F measure, strong co-clustering occurred among samples prepared in the same batch. In patients, about 5 TRBV segments were more frequent than in controls, with TRBV5-6, TRBV5-1 and TRBV20-1 among them. A significant reduction in normalized Chao1 diversity was observed in multiple sclerosis patients versus controls.

As regards this clonotype: What it binds is unknown.

Unique molecular identifiers were built into the TCR beta cDNA libraries. T cells numbering about 0.95 to 10 million gave rise to 400,000 to 550,000 cDNA molecules. A single record per CDR3 protein comes from TCRdb applying MiXCR to the PCR reads. The repertoire has some 370,000 distinct CDR3 sequences, less than 40% of them found once; the top ten carry roughly 12%. CDR1 WNHNN and CDR2 SYGVQD come from the germline V gene (reference sequence). Deletions cut 2 bases from V and 6 bases from J, with 18 bases between. This CDR3 has 16 residues. This clonotype was obtained from a girl aged 10 to 17 with multiple sclerosis. The J gene is TRBJ2-3, the V gene TRBV10-1, with a possible D match to TRBD2 (6 bases). The material sequenced was blood. The CDR3 sequence is CASSEQAGNLGDTQYF. CDR3 DNA sequence: TGCGCCAGCAGTGAGCAGGCGGGGAACTTAGGGGATACGCAGTATTTT.